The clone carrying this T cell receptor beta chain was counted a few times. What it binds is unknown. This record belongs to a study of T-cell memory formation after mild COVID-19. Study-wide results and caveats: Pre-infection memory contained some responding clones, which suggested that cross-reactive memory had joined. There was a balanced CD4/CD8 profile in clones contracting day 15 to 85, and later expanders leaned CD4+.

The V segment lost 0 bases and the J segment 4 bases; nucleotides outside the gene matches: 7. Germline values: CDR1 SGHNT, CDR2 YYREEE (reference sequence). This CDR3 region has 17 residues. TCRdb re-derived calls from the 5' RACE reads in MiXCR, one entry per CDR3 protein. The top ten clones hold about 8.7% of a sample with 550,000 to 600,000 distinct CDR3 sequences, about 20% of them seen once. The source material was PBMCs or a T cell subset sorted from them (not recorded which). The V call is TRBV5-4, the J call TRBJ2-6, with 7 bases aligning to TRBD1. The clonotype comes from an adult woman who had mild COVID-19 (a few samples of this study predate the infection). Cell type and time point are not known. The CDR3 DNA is TGTGCCAGCAGCTTGGCAGGGGGAGCGTGGGGGGCCAACGTCCTGACTTTC. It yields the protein CASSLAGGAWGANVLTF.